The rows below give T cell receptor beta chains drawn from one sample of a study of cytomegalovirus exposure and HLA in healthy donors. Assay: immunoSEQ multiplex PCR; the TCRdb copy retains only in-frame clones and omits some. Among over 55,000 clones listed, approximately 96% were seen once. Sequenced: PBMCs. The receptors here all came from a man aged 18 to 30 in good health and CMV-seronegative. Each CDR3 is given without its conserved first and last residue. Fields, in order: J gene, clone size, V gene, CDR3 protein. Some rows mark clone size as missing; the rest say once, few, many or name a class of expanded clone.

TRBJ2-1,once,TRBV28,ASKGRRGGVEQF
TRBJ2-7,-,TRBV5-1,ASSLREHYEQY
TRBJ1-5,-,TRBV27,ASTAGSNQPQH
TRBJ2-7,-,TRBV27,ASSSLTSGNYEQY
TRBJ2-7,-,TRBV7-9,ASIRGVGQGTYEQY
TRBJ2-1,-,TRBV6-1,ASSEWGGRDNEQF
TRBJ2-3,once,TRBV6-5,ASRGFSSTDTQY
TRBJ2-1,-,TRBV2,ASSGPTDYPISQSSYNEQF
TRBJ1-5,-,TRBV15,ATTRSSNQPQH
TRBJ1-4,-,TRBV29-1,SVSGGSGEKLF
TRBJ2-2,-,TRBV2,ASSRVTNTGELF
TRBJ1-3,-,TRBV28,ASSLIQGPGNTIY
TRBJ2-7,-,TRBV5-5,ASSRGTEYEQY
TRBJ2-4,-,TRBV9,ASSVAIRELAGGVAKNIQY
TRBJ2-1,-,TRBV2,AIGTSGRGDEQF
TRBJ2-2,-,TRBV10-3,AIGTSGNTGELF
TRBJ2-7,-,TRBV19,ASSRSGPDEQY
TRBJ1-5,-,TRBV27,ASQIIVRAGGKRGQPQH
TRBJ2-6,-,TRBV19,ATTGEGANVLT
TRBJ2-3,-,TRBV11-2,ASSFLATSVEVDTQY
TRBJ2-5,-,TRBV11-1,ASSLPGQGFQETQY
TRBJ2-7,-,TRBV5-1,ASSLTSGSYEQY
TRBJ1-3,-,TRBV6-1,ASSEVDRWGYTIY
TRBJ2-3,once,TRBV28,ASSLPYEPAPDTQY
TRBJ2-3,-,TRBV10-3,AIRPSGSTDTQY
TRBJ2-1,-,TRBV27,ASSLGLAGVEQF
TRBJ2-7,-,TRBV2,ASIETGGFYEQY
TRBJ2-6,-,TRBV29-1,SGGDSGANVLT
TRBJ2-2,-,TRBV5-1,ASSLEFQAAGELF
TRBJ2-1,-,TRBV5-4,ASSLAGTRRNEQF
TRBJ1-3,-,TRBV6-1,ASSESRGNTIY
TRBJ1-5,-,TRBV10-3,AISETGDAQPQH
TRBJ2-1,-,TRBV5-4,ASSQRTSGTNEQF
TRBJ2-7,-,TRBV5-1,ASSLPLAGGPREQY
TRBJ1-2,-,TRBV18,ASSPTGTGELYGYT
TRBJ2-1,-,TRBV7-9,ASSLEPAGGFGEQF
TRBJ2-2,-,TRBV5-1,ASSFYSGTVNTGELF